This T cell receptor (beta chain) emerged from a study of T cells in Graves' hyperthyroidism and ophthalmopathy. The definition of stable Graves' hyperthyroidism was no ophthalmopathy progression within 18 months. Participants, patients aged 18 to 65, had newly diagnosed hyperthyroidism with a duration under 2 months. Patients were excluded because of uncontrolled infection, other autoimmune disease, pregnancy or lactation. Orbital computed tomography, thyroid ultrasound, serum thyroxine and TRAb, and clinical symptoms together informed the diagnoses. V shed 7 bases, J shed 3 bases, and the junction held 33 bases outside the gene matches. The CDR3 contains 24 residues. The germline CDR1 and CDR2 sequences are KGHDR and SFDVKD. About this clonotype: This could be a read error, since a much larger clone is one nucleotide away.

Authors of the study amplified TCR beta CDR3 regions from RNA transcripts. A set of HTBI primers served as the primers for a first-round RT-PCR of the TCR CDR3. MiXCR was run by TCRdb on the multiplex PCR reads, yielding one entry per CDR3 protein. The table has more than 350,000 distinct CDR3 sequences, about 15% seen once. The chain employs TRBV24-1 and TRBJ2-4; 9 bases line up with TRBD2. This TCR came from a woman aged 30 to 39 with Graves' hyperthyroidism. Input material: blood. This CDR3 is CATSRRLSCGRLGAGGGGKNIQYF. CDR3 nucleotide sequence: TGTGCCACCAGCCGACGCCTTTCCTGTGGTCGGTTAGGCGCGGGAGGGGGAGGCAAAAACATTCAGTACTTC.